The T cell receptor (beta chain) under discussion was sequenced for a study of T cells after yellow fever vaccination. Findings and caveats of the study: Just a small share of clonotypes turned up in the CD4 compartment as well as the CD8 compartment. Clones that expanded after primary vaccination mostly reappeared after the booster (over 95% CD4, approximately 89% CD8).

Universal primer sites and UMIs were introduced during 5'RACE template-switching synthesis of TCR cDNA. TCRdb redid the calling of the 5' RACE reads with MiXCR, one entry per CDR3 protein. The sample consists of 250,000 to 400,000 distinct CDR3 sequences, around 4.5% of them appearing once. This clonotype showed up just a few times. What it binds is not known. Germline-derived CDR1 and CDR2 are MDHEN and SYDVKM. V lost 7 bases and J lost 2, with 11 bases in between. The CDR3 sequence is 13 residues long. The receptor was isolated from a man between 18 and 35 years old who received the YFV17D yellow fever vaccine. This material consisted of PBMCs, taken 15 days after the yellow fever booster vaccination. The chain joins TRBV28 to TRBJ1-2; D gene unclear. The CDR3 sequence: CASTTPANYGYTF. The CDR3 DNA reads as TGTGCCAGCACCACACCTGCCAACTATGGCTACACCTTC.